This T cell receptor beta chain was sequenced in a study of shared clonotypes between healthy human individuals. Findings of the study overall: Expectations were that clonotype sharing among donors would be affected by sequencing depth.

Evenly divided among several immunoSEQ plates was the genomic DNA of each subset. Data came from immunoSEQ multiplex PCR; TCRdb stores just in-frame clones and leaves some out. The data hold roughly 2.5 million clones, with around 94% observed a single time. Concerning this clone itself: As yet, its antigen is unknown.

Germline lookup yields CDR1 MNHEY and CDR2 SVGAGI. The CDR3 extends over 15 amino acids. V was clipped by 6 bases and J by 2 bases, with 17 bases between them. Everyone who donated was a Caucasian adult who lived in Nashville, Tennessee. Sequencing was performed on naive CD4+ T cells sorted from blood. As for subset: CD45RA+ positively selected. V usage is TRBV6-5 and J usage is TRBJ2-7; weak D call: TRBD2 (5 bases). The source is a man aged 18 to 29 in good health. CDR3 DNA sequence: TGTGCCAGCAGACCTAGCTTCTTCCGTACCTACGAGCAGTACTTC. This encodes CASRPSFFRTYEQYF.